This T cell receptor beta chain was documented in a study of cytomegalovirus exposure and HLA in healthy donors (dated by TCRdb to about 2017). Some background on the complete study: An earlier analysis of 587 of the donors reported 276 Gb of sequence data and roughly 120 million unique TCR beta sequences obtained from roughly 170 million T cells. An early release covering roughly 600 HLA-typed donors comprised about 290 gigabases of sequencing data and approximately 85 million unique TCR sequences. Of the 350 to 400 genotyped donors, 65% to 90% fell in the genetic ancestry cluster associated with self-reported Caucasian donors. The study aimed to test whether cataloging public T cell receptors could reveal signatures of past pathogen exposure. Using immunosequencing, the study profiled T cell repertoires from about 650 subjects and related those repertoires to cytomegalovirus serostatus. A separate validation cohort of over a hundred different subjects was used in addition to the roughly 640-subject first cohort. To predict cytomegalovirus infection status, the study brought together high-throughput TCR immunosequencing, statistical association of individual TCRs with disease status, and machine learning. In a later analysis, previously published TCR beta repertoires from more than 500 donors were re-analyzed and high-resolution HLA genotyping was added so that TCR occurrence patterns could be studied. Rather than using new phenotypic data, the later analysis identified candidate immune exposures from TCR beta sequences and from how often those sequences occurred across donors. To decide whether each TCR beta V gene segment behaved as functional or pseudogenic, an earlier analysis of fewer than 750 of the donors relied on high-throughput TCR beta sequencing. Donor age, sex, ethnicity and CMV serostatus were compiled alongside the repertoire data. In a later genetic analysis, genome-wide SNP genotypes for about three fifths of the 666 donors were used, and that subset was treated as a discovery cohort. Every repertoire in the discovery cohort had been generated on one and the same sequencing platform. Class I and class II HLA loci were covered by the typing at four-digit resolution. The number of typed donors differed by locus: roughly 629-640 for A, B, C, DRB1 and DQB1; some 540 for DQA1; approximately 600 for DPA1; and some 430 for DPB1. Because of strong linkage in the cohort, roughly five DR-DQ haplotypes were treated as single units for association and clustering. Among 398 genotyped donors of the cohort, an average of roughly 230,000 unique TCR beta nucleotide sequences was sequenced per donor, of which about 19% were non-productive.

Libraries came from the immunoSEQ multiplex PCR assay. The multiplex PCR relied on a mix of 60 forward primers for TCR Vbeta segments and 13 reverse primers for TCR Jbeta segments. The CDR3 region of rearranged TCR beta genes was amplified from genomic DNA by a multiplex PCR assay. The amplified TCR beta libraries were sequenced on the Illumina HiSeq System as 87-base-pair reads. The study's processing was this. Across the 700 or so repertoires, a later analysis counted approximately 75 million unique TCR beta chains, roughly 11 million of which were shared by at least two donors. Raw reads were error-corrected and collapsed into unique sequences with a nearest-neighbor algorithm that merged closely related sequences to remove PCR and sequencing errors. V, D and J gene segments were assigned by aligning CDR3 sequences to IMGT reference sequences. For a sequence to be retained, a match of at least six nucleotides to both a V gene segment and a J gene segment was required. A rearrangement was called productive if the CDR3 had no stop codons and remained in frame with V and J, and every other rearrangement was called non-productive. Following IMGT convention, CDR3 was defined as the stretch from the second conserved V-encoded cysteine up to the conserved J-encoded phenylalanine. Sequences without an unambiguous match to a single V gene segment were excluded from the earlier analysis of 500 to 700 of the donors. In an earlier analysis of several hundred of the donors, V segments were called functional above 56.7% productive rearrangements and were called segregating when the between-donor standard deviation exceeded 5%. A statistical classification framework was developed to diagnose cytomegalovirus status using the catalog of TCR beta chain sequences. In a later analysis, V and J genes were assigned by comparing TCR nucleotide sequences against IMGT/GENE-DB human TR gene sequences. A later analysis assigned CDR3 sequences and most-parsimonious VDJ recombination scenarios with the TCRdist pipeline. A later analysis defined each TCR beta chain by its CDR3 amino acid sequence plus V-gene family, and excluded reads lacking a unique V-gene family. A later analysis removed 450 to 600 highly shared, low-generation-probability nucleotide sequences to deal with suspected cross-contamination and a sequencing artifact. In a later analysis, a clonal expansion index was calculated for each public chain from normalized within-repertoire ranks of inferred template counts. Generation probabilities in a later analysis came from a VDJ recombination model fitted to out-of-frame rearrangements, and those results were checked against IGoR. In a later analysis, hypergeometric tests were used to score TCR-TCR, TCR-HLA and TCR-CMV co-occurrence, with a repertoire-size bias correction applied to TCR pairs. To estimate false discovery rates, a later analysis permuted the HLA or CMV assignments 20 times. In a later analysis, co-occurring TCRs were grouped using DBSCAN, and TCRdist sequence similarity was added for clustering within HLA-allele-positive subsets. Repertoires with fewer than 30,000 or more than 120,000 public chains, plus five repertoires with anomalous nucleotide sharing, were excluded from co-occurrence clustering. This is the immuneACCESS table as TCRdb keeps it, with only in-frame sequences that have V and J called. A part of the clones is gone; compared with another copy, unresolved V genes explain less than half, and the rest is unexplained. V and J calls and clone size are copied from that table; D and trimming were computed from the DNA. This sample lists 65,000 to 85,000 clones; 77% were detected once. Together, the top ten hold around 3% of the sample.

The cohort comprised 710 or so healthy bone marrow donors. All cohort members were sampled while nominally healthy, although unrecorded immune exposures were likely present. The donor tested CMV seropositive, placing the donor among the approximately 310 seropositive members of the cohort. Each donor provided a peripheral blood sample, and peripheral blood mononuclear cells were used for TCR beta sequencing. Genomic DNA was extracted from the blood cell samples with the Qiagen DNeasy Blood Extraction Kit. Deletion took 5 bases off V and 6 bases off J, with a span of 13 bases between the germline ends. Its CDR3 holds 13 amino acids, cysteine through phenylalanine. Just CDR3 DNA is preserved here, 39 bases in frame from base 1. The germline V gene gives CDR1 as SGHDN and CDR2 as FVKESK. The full study reports these points: In a later analysis, TCR association rates were found to vary across HLA loci, with the most associated TCRs seen for DRB1 alleles and the fewest for HLA-C alleles. The study listed 170 or so TCR beta chains as associated with cytomegalovirus. Because some donors lacked HLA typing at each locus, the association tests relied only on the typed subset. In a later analysis, 15,000 to 20,000 TCR beta sequences were associated with specific HLA alleles at a false discovery rate of 0.05. This cohort had only TCR beta chains sequenced, and the lack of alpha or paired-chain data limited which features could be detected. A later genetic analysis reported fewer N-insertions in productive TCRs among donors in an Asian-associated ancestry cluster than the roughly 700-donor mean. A cluster of highly shared sequence variants was judged likely to be a technical artifact of the sequencing pipeline. According to a later analysis, parvovirus B19, influenza, CMV and Epstein-Barr virus appeared linked to several top co-occurrence clusters. Over 15 rarely observed V segments, including chromosome 9 orphons, were excluded from the earlier analysis of approximately 500 of the donors because counts were too low. Cytomegalovirus status was reported to be diagnosed by the classifier with high specificity and sensitivity in both the original and validation cohorts. A further reported finding was that TCR beta sequences accurately predicted the HLA-A and HLA-B alleles for most subjects in the first cohort. Correlated functional status among segregating V segments might be attributable to linkage disequilibrium, but an unknown experimental factor could not be ruled out. In a later genetic analysis, a missense DCLRE1C variant was associated with V-gene and J-gene trimming of TCR beta chains, and the association was replicated in an independent cohort. Sequencing depth was assumed to be roughly uniform across donors in the presence/absence analyses, though that assumption may not hold. A few of the identified cytomegalovirus-associated TCR beta chains were confirmed in vitro to be specific for cytomegalovirus antigens. Broadly in line with IMGT annotations, most TCR beta V segments showed up in productive rearrangements about 87% or about 30% of the time in an earlier analysis of 587 of the donors. The 87-base-pair reads could not distinguish some IMGT-functional V segments, including TRBV6-2 and TRBV6-3, so those segments were excluded. The only immune exposure information available for the cohort was CMV serostatus. A later analysis found that most CMV-associated TCR beta chains appeared HLA-restricted, with HLA associations seemingly driven largely by CMV exposure. When HLA alleles, especially DR and DQ, strongly co-occurred, attributing TCR associations to individual alleles was difficult. Across donors, most TCR sequences were observed very rarely, whereas some public TCRs were present in many individuals. According to the authors, the approach could potentially be generalized to other disease states and immunological phenotypes. In a later analysis, HLA-associated TCR beta chains showed more clonal expansion and lower generation probabilities than non-associated chains that were equally common.

In the case of this clone: Its target antigen remains unknown. Per-base quality was not reported, and no clone a single base away is much larger than it.

The sequence joins TRBV14 to TRBJ1-1; a confident D gene designation cannot be given. This clonotype was sampled from a man in his fifties or sixties in good health and CMV-seropositive. The sequenced material came from PBMCs. This receptor has the CDR3 CASSSITLAEAFF. The sequence in DNA is TGTGCCAGCAGCAGCATAACCCTGGCTGAAGCTTTCTTT.